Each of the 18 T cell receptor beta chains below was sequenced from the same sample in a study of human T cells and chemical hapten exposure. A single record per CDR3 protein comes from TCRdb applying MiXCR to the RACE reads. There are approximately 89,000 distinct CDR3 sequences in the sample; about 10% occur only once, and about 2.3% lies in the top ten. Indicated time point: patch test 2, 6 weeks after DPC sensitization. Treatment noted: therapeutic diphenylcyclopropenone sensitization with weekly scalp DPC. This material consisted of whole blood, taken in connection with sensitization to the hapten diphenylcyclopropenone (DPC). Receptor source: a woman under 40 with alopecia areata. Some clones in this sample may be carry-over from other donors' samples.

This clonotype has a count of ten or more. The CDR3 here is CASSRNIGFAGANVLTF. The CDR3 nucleotides are TGTGCCAGCAGCCGAAACATAGGGTTTGCTGGGGCCAACGTCCTGACTTTC. This chain joins TRBV3-1 and TRBJ2-6; D gene ambiguous. Trimming cost V 4 bases and J 2 bases, with 15 bases left between them. The germline V gene has CDR1 LGHDT and CDR2 YNNKEL (reference sequence). The CDR3 sequence is 17 residues long.

The CDR3 bases are TGTGCCAGCAGCTTAGGACTAGCACTAGATACGCAGTATTTT. This gives the protein CASSLGLALDTQYF. The chain combines TRBV7-2 with TRBJ2-3, with 7 positions matching TRBD2. The CDR3 has 14 amino acids. The V gene end was trimmed by 1 base and the J gene end by 5 bases; junction bases not matched to a gene: 3. Germline CDR1 is SGHTA and CDR2 is FQGNSA.

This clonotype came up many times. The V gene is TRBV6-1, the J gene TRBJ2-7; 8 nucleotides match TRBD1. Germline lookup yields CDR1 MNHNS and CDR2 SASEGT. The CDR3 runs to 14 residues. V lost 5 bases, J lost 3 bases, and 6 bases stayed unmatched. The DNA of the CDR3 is TGTGCCAGCAGTCGGACAGGGTCCCTCTACGAGCAGTACTTC. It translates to CASSRTGSLYEQYF.

CDR3 sequence (DNA): TGTGCCATCAGACCCTCATCAGGGGCTGGGGCCAACGTCCTGACTTTC. Translated: CAIRPSSGAGANVLTF. The rearrangement joins TRBV10-3 to TRBJ2-6; a weak D match, TRBD1 (6 bases). CDR1 and CDR2 from the germline V gene are ENHRY and SYGVKD. The length of the CDR3 is 16 residues. The V gene lost 6 bases and the J gene lost 2 bases, with 14 bases spanning the gap.

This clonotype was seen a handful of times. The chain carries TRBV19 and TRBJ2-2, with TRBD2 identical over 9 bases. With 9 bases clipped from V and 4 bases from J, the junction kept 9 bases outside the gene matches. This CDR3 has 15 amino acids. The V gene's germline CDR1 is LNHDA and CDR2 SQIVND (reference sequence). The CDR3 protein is CASEKRGAATGELFF. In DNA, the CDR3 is TGTGCCAGCGAAAAGCGGGGGGCCGCCACCGGGGAGCTGTTTTTT. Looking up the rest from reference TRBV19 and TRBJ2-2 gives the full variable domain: DGGITQSPKYLFRKEGQNVTLSCEQNLNHDAMYWYRQDPGQGLRLIYYSQIVNDFQKGDIAEGYSVSREKKESFPLTVTSAQKNPTAFYLCASEKRGAATGELFFGEGSRLTVL.

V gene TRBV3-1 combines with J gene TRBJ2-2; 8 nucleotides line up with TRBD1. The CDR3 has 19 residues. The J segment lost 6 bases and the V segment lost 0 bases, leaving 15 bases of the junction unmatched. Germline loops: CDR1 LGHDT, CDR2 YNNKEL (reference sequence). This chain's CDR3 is CASSQDLKMDRDSPGELFF. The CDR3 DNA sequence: TGTGCCAGCAGCCAAGATCTGAAAATGGACAGGGATAGTCCCGGGGAGCTGTTTTTT.

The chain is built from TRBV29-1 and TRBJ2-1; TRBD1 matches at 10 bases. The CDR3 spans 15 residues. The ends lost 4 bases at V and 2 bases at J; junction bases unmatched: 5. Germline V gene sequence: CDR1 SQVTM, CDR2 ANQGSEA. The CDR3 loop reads CSVGAGTGAYNEQFF. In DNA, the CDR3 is TGCAGCGTTGGCGCCGGGACAGGGGCCTACAATGAGCAGTTCTTC.

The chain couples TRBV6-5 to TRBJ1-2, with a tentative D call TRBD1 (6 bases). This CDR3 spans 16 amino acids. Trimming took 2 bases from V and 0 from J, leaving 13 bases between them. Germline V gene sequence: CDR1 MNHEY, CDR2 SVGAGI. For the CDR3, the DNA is TGTGCCAGCAGTTACCCTCAGGGGCATCCTAACTATGGCTACACCTTC. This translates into CASSYPQGHPNYGYTF.

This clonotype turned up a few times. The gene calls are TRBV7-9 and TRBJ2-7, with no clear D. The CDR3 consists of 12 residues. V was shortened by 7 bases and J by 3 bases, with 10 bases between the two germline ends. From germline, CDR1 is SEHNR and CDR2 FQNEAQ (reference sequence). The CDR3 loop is CASTMGRYEQYF. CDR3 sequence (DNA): TGTGCCAGCACCATGGGCCGCTACGAGCAGTACTTC.

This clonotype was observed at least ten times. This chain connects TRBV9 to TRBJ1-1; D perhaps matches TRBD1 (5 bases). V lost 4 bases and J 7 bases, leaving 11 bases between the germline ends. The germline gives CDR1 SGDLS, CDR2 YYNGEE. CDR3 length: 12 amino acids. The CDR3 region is CASSRRDSEAFF. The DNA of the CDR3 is TGTGCCAGCAGCAGAAGAGACAGTGAAGCTTTCTTT.

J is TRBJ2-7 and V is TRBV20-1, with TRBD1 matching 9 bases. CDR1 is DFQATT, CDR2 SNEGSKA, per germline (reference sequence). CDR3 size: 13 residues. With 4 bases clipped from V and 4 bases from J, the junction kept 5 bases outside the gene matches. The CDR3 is CSAIRQGEYEQYF. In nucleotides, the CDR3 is TGCAGTGCTATTAGACAGGGGGAATACGAGCAGTACTTC.

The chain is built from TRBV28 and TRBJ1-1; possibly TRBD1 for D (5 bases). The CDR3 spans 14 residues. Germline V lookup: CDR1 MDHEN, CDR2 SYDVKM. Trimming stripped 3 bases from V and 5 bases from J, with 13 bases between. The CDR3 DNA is TGTGCCAGCAGTTTGGTTCCGGGGGGTACTGAAGCTTTCTTT. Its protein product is CASSLVPGGTEAFF.

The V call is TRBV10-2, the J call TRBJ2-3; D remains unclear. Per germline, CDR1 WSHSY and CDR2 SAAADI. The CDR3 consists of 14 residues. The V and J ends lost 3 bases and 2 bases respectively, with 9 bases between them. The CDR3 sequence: CASSDIHFTDTQYF. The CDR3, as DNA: TGCGCCAGCAGTGACATTCACTTCACAGATACGCAGTATTTT.

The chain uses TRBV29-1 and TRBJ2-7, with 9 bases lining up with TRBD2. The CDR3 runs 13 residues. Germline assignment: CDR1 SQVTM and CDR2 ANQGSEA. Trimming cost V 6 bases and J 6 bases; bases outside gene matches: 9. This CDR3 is CSVSALAGSEQYF. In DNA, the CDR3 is TGCAGCGTGTCGGCTCTAGCGGGAAGCGAGCAGTACTTC.

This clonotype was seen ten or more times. This CDR3 reads CASSLPGTEAFF. CDR3 sequence (DNA): TGTGCCAGCAGCCTTCCGGGGACTGAAGCTTTCTTT. The chain carries TRBV7-3 and TRBJ1-1; D is ambiguous. The V end was cut by 5 bases, the J end by 5 bases, with 9 bases between. This CDR3 has 12 amino acids. Germline V gene sequence: CDR1 SGHTA, CDR2 FQGTGA.

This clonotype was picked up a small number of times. The CDR3 loop reads CASSQELAGREQYF. CDR3 nucleotides: TGTGCCAGCAGCCAAGAACTAGCGGGGCGGGAGCAGTACTTC. This rearrangement joins TRBV4-2 to TRBJ2-7; 10 bases fit TRBD2. J was trimmed by 7 bases and V by 0 bases; bases with no gene match: 3. CDR1 LGHNA and CDR2 YNFKEQ come from the germline V gene. The CDR3 is made up of 14 amino acids.

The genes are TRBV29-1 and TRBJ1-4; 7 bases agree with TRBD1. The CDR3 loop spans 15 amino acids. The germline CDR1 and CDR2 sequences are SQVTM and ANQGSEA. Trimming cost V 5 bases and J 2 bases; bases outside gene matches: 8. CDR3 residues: CSVSPTTGTNEKLFF. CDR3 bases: TGCAGCGTTTCCCCAACGACAGGGACTAATGAAAAACTGTTTTTT.

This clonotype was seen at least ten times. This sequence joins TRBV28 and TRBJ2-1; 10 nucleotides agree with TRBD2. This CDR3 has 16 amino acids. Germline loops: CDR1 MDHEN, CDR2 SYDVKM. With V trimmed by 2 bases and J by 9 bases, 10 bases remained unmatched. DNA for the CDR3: TGTGCCAGCAGTTTAGCTGGGCTAGCGGGAGCCATTGAGCAGTTCTTC. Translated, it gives CASSLAGLAGAIEQFF. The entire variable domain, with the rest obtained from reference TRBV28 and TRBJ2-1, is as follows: DVKVTQSSRYLVKRTGEKVFLECVQDMDHENMFWYRQDPGLGLRLIYFSYDVKMKEKGDIPEGYSVSREKKERFSLILESASTNQTSMYLCASSLAGLAGAIEQFFGPGTRLTVL.